Listed here are 19 T cell receptor beta chains from one sample, sequenced in a study of blood T cell repertoires in COVID-19. Assay: immunoSEQ multiplex PCR; the TCRdb copy retains only in-frame clones and omits some. The data contain tens of thousands of clones, around 81% of them singletons. The sample comprised peripheral blood. The receptors stem from a man aged 65 to 85 with acute or convalescent COVID-19.

This rearrangement joins TRBV3-1 (or the pseudogene TRBV3-2) to TRBJ1-6; D remains unclear. Germline V gives CDR1 LGHDT, CDR2 YNNKEL (reference sequence). The CDR3 covers 16 residues. Trimming stripped 1 base from V and 6 bases from J, with 13 bases between. The CDR3 DNA reads TGTGCCAGCAGCCAAGGTAGAGAGGGAGGTAATTCACCCCTCCACTTT. This translates into CASSQGREGGNSPLHF.

The V and J genes are TRBV5-1 and TRBJ2-2; 11 positions agree with TRBD2. Germline V CDR1 and CDR2: SGHRS, YFSETQ. Unmatched junction bases numbered 7, after V lost 3 bases and J lost 0 bases. The CDR3 spans 18 residues. CDR3 DNA sequence: TGCGCCAGCAGCTCCTACCCGACTAGCGGGGCGAACACCGGGGAGCTGTTTTTT. Its protein is CASSSYPTSGANTGELFF.

The chain joins TRBV7-9 to TRBJ1-2; TRBD1 might be the D (6 bases). Germline V gene data show CDR1 as SEHNR and CDR2 as FQNEAQ (reference sequence). The CDR3 consists of 16 residues. V was pared by 2 bases and J by 6 bases, with 19 bases between. The CDR3 here is CASSLRVWAGADGYTF. The CDR3 bases are TGTGCCAGCAGCTTAAGGGTGTGGGCAGGGGCGGATGGCTACACCTTC.

The V call is TRBV7-2, the J call TRBJ1-6; a possible D gene is TRBD1 (5 bases). Trimming removed 7 bases from V and 6 bases from J, with 10 bases in between. The CDR3 totals 13 residues. In germline, CDR1 is SGHTA, CDR2 FQGNSA. The CDR3 loop reads CASNRQTNSPLHF. CDR3 coding DNA: TGTGCCAGCAACCGACAGACTAATTCACCCCTCCACTTT.

The V and J genes are TRBV5-6 and TRBJ2-1, with 9 bases aligning to TRBD2. The germline CDR1 and CDR2 sequences are SGHDT and YYEEEE. The CDR3 covers 16 residues. V was pared by 1 base and J by 6 bases, with 8 bases of the junction left unmatched. CDR3 in DNA: TGTGCCAGCAGCTTGCCCGGGACTAGCCCCGTCAATGAGCAGTTCTTC. It translates to CASSLPGTSPVNEQFF.

CDR3 sequence (DNA): TGTGCCAGCAGCCAAGATGGGGCCCTGACTAGCGGGAGCACAGATACGCAGTATTTT. Its protein is CASSQDGALTSGSTDTQYF. This chain links TRBV4-2 with TRBJ2-3; 10 nucleotides agree with TRBD2. Unmatched junction bases numbered 9, after V lost 0 bases and J lost 0 bases. This CDR3 has 19 amino acids. Germline loops: CDR1 LGHNA, CDR2 YNFKEQ.

The rearrangement links TRBV9 to TRBJ2-1; 9 positions agree with TRBD2. The V gene end was trimmed by 1 base and the J gene end by 5 bases; junction bases not matched to a gene: 7. This CDR3 is 16 amino acids long. The germline V gene has CDR1 SGDLS and CDR2 YYNGEE. In nucleotides, the CDR3 is TGTGCCAGCAGCGTACTTTCCAGCGGGGGGCACAATGAGCAGTTCTTC. It yields the protein CASSVLSSGGHNEQFF.

The gene calls are TRBV7-2 and TRBJ2-3; possible D gene TRBD2, 6 bases. Per the germline V gene, CDR1 is SGHTA and CDR2 is FQGNSA. With 1 base removed from V and 1 base from J, the gap between germline ends came to 15 bases. The CDR3 totals 17 residues. CDR3 residues: CASSLEMRSSGTDTQYF. The CDR3 coding sequence is TGTGCCAGCAGCTTAGAGATGAGGTCTAGCGGCACAGATACGCAGTATTTT.

The chain combines TRBV2 with TRBJ2-2; 12 bases match TRBD2. There are 14 residues in the CDR3. Per germline, CDR1 SNHLY and CDR2 FYNNEI. Losses at the gene ends were 8 bases for V and 6 bases for J; bases not matched to a gene: 4. The CDR3 DNA is TGTGCCAGCCTAGCGGGGGGGCTCCCCGGGGAGCTGTTTTTT. Translation gives CASLAGGLPGELFF.

This chain links TRBV11-2 with TRBJ2-5, with D maybe TRBD1 (5 bases). Per germline, CDR1 SGHAT and CDR2 FQNNGV. This CDR3 spans 16 amino acids. Deletions cut 0 bases from V and 4 bases from J, with 15 bases between. CDR3 amino acids: CASSLEIQGGIETQYF. The CDR3 DNA reads TGTGCCAGCAGCTTAGAGATCCAGGGCGGAATAGAGACCCAGTACTTC. Supplemented by reference TRBV11-2 and TRBJ2-5, the full variable domain reads EAGVAQSPRYKIIEKRQSVAFWCNPISGHATLYWYQQILGQGPKLLIQFQNNGVVDDSQLPKDRFSAERLKGVDSTLKIQPAKLEDSAVYLCASSLEIQGGIETQYFGPGTRLLVL.

The rearrangement uses TRBV5-1 and TRBJ2-1, with D possibly matching TRBD2 (5 bases). V was cut by 5 bases and J by 0 bases, with 12 bases left in between. This CDR3 is built from 15 residues. The germline V gene has CDR1 SGHRS and CDR2 YFSETQ. The CDR3 nucleotides read TGCGCCAGCAGACAAGACGGAGGCTCCTACAATGAGCAGTTCTTC. It translates to CASRQDGGSYNEQFF.

The chain uses TRBV5-1 and TRBJ2-5, with TRBD1 matching over 7 bases. Germline V lookup: CDR1 SGHRS, CDR2 YFSETQ. J lost 3 bases, V lost 0 bases, and 2 bases had no gene match. CDR3 length: 14 residues. In nucleotides, the CDR3 is TGCGCCAGCAGCTTGGGGCAGGGGGAAGAGACCCAGTACTTC. It translates to CASSLGQGEETQYF.

The chain links TRBV7-2 to TRBJ1-1; D is perhaps TRBD1 (5 bases). The CDR3 contains 13 residues. Looked up from germline, CDR1 is SGHTA and CDR2 is FQGNSA. The V end was cut by 3 bases, the J end by 5 bases, with 10 bases between. The CDR3 bases are TGTGCCAGCAGCTTTGCCGGGGGAACTGAAGCTTTCTTT. Translated: CASSFAGGTEAFF.

The V and J genes are TRBV18 and TRBJ2-1, with TRBD1 matching over 8 bases. From germline, CDR1 is KGHSH and CDR2 LQKENI. The CDR3 is 16 amino acids. V trimming: 3 bases; J trimming: 5 bases; junction bases outside the gene matches: 9. The CDR3 spells CASSPPGTGTHNEQFF. CDR3 in DNA: TGTGCCAGCTCACCGCCCGGGACAGGTACTCACAATGAGCAGTTCTTC. Variable domain in full (rest from reference TRBV18 and TRBJ2-1): NAGVMQNPRHLVRRRGQEARLRCSPMKGHSHVYWYRQLPEEGLKFMVYLQKENIIDESGMPKERFSAEFPKEGPSILRIQQVVRGDSAAYFCASSPPGTGTHNEQFFGPGTRLTVL.

The rearrangement uses TRBV18 and TRBJ1-4; D unresolved. There are 15 residues in the CDR3. V was pared by 0 bases and J by 5 bases, with 10 bases between. Germline CDR1 KGHSH, CDR2 LQKENI. In nucleotides, the CDR3 is TGTGCCAGCTCACCACCCCAGGTCCAGAATGAAAAACTGTTTTTT. Translated: CASSPPQVQNEKLFF.

V usage is TRBV29-1 and J usage is TRBJ2-1, with TRBD1 identical over 8 bases. V lost 4 bases and J lost 9; bases outside the gene matches: 14. The CDR3 totals 15 residues. Germline V CDR1 and CDR2: SQVTM, ANQGSEA. The CDR3 DNA reads as TGCAGCGTTGGCAGGGGGCCATCCGGAATAGGTGAGCAGTTCTTC. This sequence encodes CSVGRGPSGIGEQFF.

The chain employs TRBV6-5 and TRBJ2-5; unclear D gene. This CDR3 contains 14 residues. V was cut by 0 bases and J by 7 bases, with 12 bases left in between. CDR1 is MNHEY and CDR2 is SVGAGI in the germline V gene. The CDR3 region has the DNA TGTGCCAGCAGTTACTCGGCGTCGTCAGGGACCCAGTACTTC. This sequence encodes CASSYSASSGTQYF.

This sequence joins TRBV7-9 and TRBJ1-2; no definite D call. This CDR3 contains 10 residues. Germline CDR1 is SEHNR and CDR2 is FQNEAQ (reference sequence). With 5 bases removed from V and 8 bases from J, the gap between germline ends came to 6 bases. The CDR3 protein is CASSTRGYTF. The CDR3 DNA reads TGTGCCAGCAGCACTAGGGGCTACACCTTC.

The chain couples TRBV6-6 to TRBJ1-3; D might be TRBD1 (5 bases). CDR3 length equals 14 residues. V lost 8 bases, J lost 2 bases, and 13 bases lay in between. Germline V CDR1 and CDR2: MNHNY, SVGAGI (reference sequence). The CDR3 loop reads CASAITGAGNTIYF. The CDR3 nucleotides are TGTGCCAGCGCTATCACAGGCGCTGGAAACACCATATATTTT.